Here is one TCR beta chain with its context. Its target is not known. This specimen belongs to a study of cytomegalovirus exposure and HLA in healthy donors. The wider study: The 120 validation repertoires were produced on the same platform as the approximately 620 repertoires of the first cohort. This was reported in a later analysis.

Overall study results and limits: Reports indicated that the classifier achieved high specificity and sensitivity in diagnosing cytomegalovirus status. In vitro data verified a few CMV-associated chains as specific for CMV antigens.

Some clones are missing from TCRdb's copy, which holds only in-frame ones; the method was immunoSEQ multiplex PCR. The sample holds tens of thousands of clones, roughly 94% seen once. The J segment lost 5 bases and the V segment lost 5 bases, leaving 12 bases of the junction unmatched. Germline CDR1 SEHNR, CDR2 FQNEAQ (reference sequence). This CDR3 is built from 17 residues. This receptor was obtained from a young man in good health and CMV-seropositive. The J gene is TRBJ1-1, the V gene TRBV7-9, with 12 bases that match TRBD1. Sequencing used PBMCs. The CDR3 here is CASSQTGTGGVRTEAFF. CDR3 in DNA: TGTGCCAGCAGCCAAACCGGGACAGGGGGCGTAAGGACTGAAGCTTTCTTT.